In its sample, the clone carrying this TCR beta chain was seen a few times. This CDR3 contains 16 residues. Germline V gene lookup returns CDR1 SEHNR and CDR2 FQNEAQ (reference sequence). V lost 0 bases to trimming and J lost 0 bases; unmatched junction nucleotides: 5. This specimen comes from a study of shared T cell receptors in the human thymus. Only in-frame clones appear in the TCRdb table, and some are missing; sequencing was by immunoSEQ multiplex PCR. The data show almost 550,000 clones, 78% seen once. The same data also contributed to another study, on human thymus T cells. From that paper: Healthy Finnish infants undergoing corrective surgery for congenital heart defects were used as donors.

This chain joins TRBV7-9 and TRBJ2-7, with 7 nucleotides matching TRBD2. Sequencing was performed on thymocytes. This receptor was identified in a boy under three years old with a congenital heart defect. CDR3 residues: CASSLADRGSSYEQYF. In DNA form, the CDR3 reads TGTGCCAGCAGCTTAGCAGATCGCGGGAGCTCCTACGAGCAGTACTTC.